The table lists the clone carrying this T cell receptor beta chain with a few counts. It was via CD45RO/CCR7/CD25/CD127/CD95/CD27 that CD4+ naive, central memory, regulatory and stem cell-like memory cells were sorted. Populations obtained by sorting all exceeded 95% purity. This sample stems from a study of beta chain features in type 1 diabetes. There are 14 residues in the CDR3. The V gene lost 6 bases and the J gene lost 2 bases, with 10 bases spanning the gap. Germline lookup yields CDR1 SGHTA and CDR2 FQGNSA. The entirety of the isolated RNA underwent reverse transcription, so expressed TCRB transcripts were sequenced. Assay used: immunoSEQ multiplex PCR; TCRdb lists only in-frame clones, some missing. The top ten clones hold about 0.087% of a sample with hundreds of thousands of clones, 15% to 19% of them seen once.

The TCR was taken from a man younger than 35 in good health. Sequencing used naive CD4+ T cells from blood. This chain uses TRBV7-2 with TRBJ2-2; D is uncertain. The CDR3 nucleotides are TGTGCCAGCAGTGAGATGGTTAACACCGGGGAGCTGTTTTTT. Amino acid sequence: CASSEMVNTGELFF.